Listed here are 24 T cell receptor beta chains from one sample, sequenced in a study of blood T cell repertoires in COVID-19. Produced via immunoSEQ multiplex PCR; TCRdb's table is partial and in-frame only. The table has 150,000 to 200,000 clones, roughly 77% seen once. Sequencing input: PBMCs or T cells enriched from blood (not recorded which). Source of these receptors: a woman aged 50 to 60 with acute COVID-19.

This clone was picked up a small number of times. For the CDR3, the DNA is TGTGCCAGTACCTGGGGACAGGGGGCGCGTAGAGGTCAGCCCCAGCATTTT. It yields the protein CASTWGQGARRGQPQHF. The chain joins TRBV19 to TRBJ1-5; 12 bases are a match to TRBD1. The V gene end was trimmed by 7 bases and the J gene end by 6 bases; junction bases not matched to a gene: 13. Looked up from germline, CDR1 is LNHDA and CDR2 is SQIVND (reference sequence). This CDR3 region has 17 residues.

The chain links TRBV7-9 to TRBJ2-1, with 13 nucleotides matching TRBD2. J lost 8 bases, V lost 5 bases, and 12 bases had no gene match. The length of the CDR3 is 17 residues. The germline V gene has CDR1 SEHNR and CDR2 FQNEAQ (reference sequence). CDR3 DNA sequence: TGTGCCAGCAGCCGCGCGACTAGCGGGGGGTTTCTCGATGAGCAGTTCTTC. Translating it yields CASSRATSGGFLDEQFF.

The chain carries TRBV7-9 and TRBJ1-1; 7 bases align to TRBD1. The length of the CDR3 is 15 residues. V trimming: 3 bases; J trimming: 0 bases; junction bases outside the gene matches: 4. Germline CDR1 is SEHNR and CDR2 is FQNEAQ (reference sequence). In DNA, the CDR3 is TGTGCCAGCAGCTTTCAACAGGGGCTGAACACTGAAGCTTTCTTT. Its protein is CASSFQQGLNTEAFF.

The rearrangement uses TRBV29-1 and TRBJ2-5, with TRBD2 as a possible D gene (7 bases). V dropped 4 bases and J dropped 5 bases, with 11 bases sitting between them. CDR1 and CDR2 (germline): SQVTM, ANQGSEA. CDR3 length equals 12 residues. In nucleotides, the CDR3 is TGCAGCGTTGGGGGGGGCCGCGAGACCCAGTACTTC. It codes for CSVGGGRETQYF.

The chain is built from TRBV6-5 and TRBJ1-4; TRBD1 might be the D (6 bases). Deletions cut 4 bases from V and 8 bases from J, with 11 bases between. The CDR3 contains 13 residues. Per the germline V gene, CDR1 is MNHEY and CDR2 is SVGAGI. CDR3 protein: CASSSGRGEKLFF. The DNA for the CDR3 is TGTGCCAGCAGTTCGGGCAGGGGAGAAAAACTGTTTTTT.

The chain carries TRBV15 and TRBJ1-6; possible D gene TRBD1, 5 bases. The CDR3 is made up of 15 amino acids. Germline-derived CDR1 and CDR2 are LNHNV and YYDKDF (reference sequence). Between the trimmed V and J ends, which lost 0 bases and 7 bases, there was a span of 10 bases. This CDR3 reads CATSRDKTENSPLHF. The CDR3 DNA reads as TGTGCCACCAGCAGAGATAAGACAGAAAATTCACCCCTCCACTTT.

The J gene is TRBJ2-7, the V gene TRBV6-5, with TRBD2 as a possible D gene (5 bases). Trimming cost V 6 bases and J 0 bases, with 12 bases left between them. The V gene's germline CDR1 is MNHEY and CDR2 SVGAGI. The CDR3 is 14 residues long. CDR3 amino acids: CASRQAESSYEQYV. CDR3 nucleotides: TGTGCCAGCAGGCAAGCGGAAAGCTCCTACGAGCAGTACGTC.

This clone came up a few times. The gene calls are TRBV6-1 and TRBJ2-1, with 12 bases aligning to TRBD2. The CDR3 has 15 amino acids. After removal of 7 bases from V and 6 bases from J, the junction contained 7 bases not matched to a gene. The germline CDR1 and CDR2 sequences are MNHNS and SASEGT. CDR3 DNA: TGTGCCAGCACCCTAGCGGGGGGGTCTTCCAATGAGCAGTTCTTC. This gives the protein CASTLAGGSSNEQFF.

The chain recombines TRBV5-8 with TRBJ1-1; no firm D call. CDR1 and CDR2 (germline): SGHTS, YDEGEE. V was pared by 2 bases and J by 5 bases, with 16 bases between. The CDR3 contains 15 residues. CDR3 loop: CASSFRTGVETEAFF. CDR3 nucleotides: TGTGCCAGCAGCTTTCGGACTGGGGTGGAGACTGAAGCTTTCTTT.

The chain is built from TRBV4-2 and TRBJ2-1; D possibly corresponds to TRBD2 (7 bases). The CDR3 spans 15 residues. Trimming removed 3 bases at V and 5 bases at J, with 14 bases between. The germline V gene has CDR1 LGHNA and CDR2 YNFKEQ. CDR3 protein: CASSHRGGTNNEQFF. The CDR3 DNA reads TGTGCCAGCAGCCATAGGGGGGGGACGAACAATGAGCAGTTCTTC.

The chain carries TRBV19 and TRBJ1-2; 8 bases align to TRBD1. The CDR3 has 17 residues. Germline V gene sequence: CDR1 LNHDA, CDR2 SQIVND (reference sequence). Unmatched junction bases numbered 16, after V lost 7 bases and J lost 3 bases. CDR3 sequence (DNA): TGTGCCAGTAACCTAATCGGAACCGGACAGGGAGACTATGGCTACACCTTC. Protein product: CASNLIGTGQGDYGYTF. Drawing the rest from reference TRBV19 and TRBJ1-2, the complete variable domain is DGGITQSPKYLFRKEGQNVTLSCEQNLNHDAMYWYRQDPGQGLRLIYYSQIVNDFQKGDIAEGYSVSREKKESFPLTVTSAQKNPTAFYLCASNLIGTGQGDYGYTFGSGTRLTVV.

The V gene is TRBV29-1, the J gene TRBJ1-2; no reliable D call. Trimming took off 2 bases at V and 6 bases at J, with 16 bases between the two ends. CDR1 and CDR2 from the germline V gene are SQVTM and ANQGSEA. The CDR3 covers 14 residues. In nucleotides, the CDR3 is TGCAGCGTTGAACCCCATGACATGACCCATGGCTACACCTTC. The encoded protein is CSVEPHDMTHGYTF.

The chain has TRBV30 and TRBJ1-6; no firm D call. Germline V gene lookup returns CDR1 GTSNPN and CDR2 SVGIG (reference sequence). V lost 5 bases, J lost 7 bases, and 15 bases lay in between. The CDR3 sequence is 14 residues long. In DNA, the CDR3 is TGTGCCTGGGCCCAGAACGGAGGCAATTCACCCCTCCACTTT. This encodes CAWAQNGGNSPLHF.

J is TRBJ1-2 and V is TRBV28, with TRBD1 matching over 8 bases. V lost 9 bases and J lost 5; bases outside the gene matches: 11. Germline V gene sequence: CDR1 MDHEN, CDR2 SYDVKM. The CDR3 is 14 amino acids. CDR3 bases: TGTGCCAGTAGCTCCGGACAGGGAATATATGGCTACACCTTC. It encodes CASSSGQGIYGYTF.

V is TRBV9 and J is TRBJ2-1; TRBD2 matches 12 bases. V shed 5 bases and J 0 bases; nucleotides not matched to a gene: 15. Germline assignment: CDR1 SGDLS and CDR2 YYNGEE. This CDR3 region has 20 residues. CDR3 region: CASRSDDGLAGGSSYNEQFF. The CDR3 region has the DNA TGTGCCAGCAGGTCGGACGACGGGCTAGCGGGGGGGAGCTCCTACAATGAGCAGTTCTTC.

The V and J genes are TRBV7-2 and TRBJ2-3; the match to TRBD2 covers 9 bases. V shed 3 bases and J 0 bases; nucleotides not matched to a gene: 7. The CDR3 runs 17 residues. Germline V CDR1 and CDR2: SGHTA, FQGNSA. The CDR3 DNA reads TGTGCCAGCAGCTTCCAGCCAGGACTAGCGAGCACAGATACGCAGTATTTT. This translates into CASSFQPGLASTDTQYF.

The chain couples TRBV28 to TRBJ2-7, with a tentative D call TRBD2 (5 bases). This CDR3 is 15 amino acids long. V was trimmed by 0 bases and J by 4 bases, leaving 13 bases between them. Germline V gene data show CDR1 as MDHEN and CDR2 as SYDVKM. CDR3 loop: CASSLCFERTYEQYV. The CDR3 DNA reads TGTGCCAGCAGTTTATGCTTCGAGCGGACGTACGAGCAGTACGTC.

The chain joins TRBV3-1 (or the pseudogene TRBV3-2) to TRBJ1-5; unclear D gene. Germline V CDR1 and CDR2: LGHDT, YNNKEL (reference sequence). V lost 4 bases to trimming and J lost 7 bases, with 8 bases between them. This CDR3 has 12 residues. CDR3 in amino acids: CASSPGRQPQHF. CDR3 bases: TGTGCCAGCAGCCCGGGGAGGCAGCCCCAGCATTTT.

This chain links TRBV3-1 (or the pseudogene TRBV3-2) with TRBJ2-1; 8 nucleotides agree with TRBD2. The germline gives CDR1 LGHDT, CDR2 YNNKEL (reference sequence). V was pared by 2 bases and J by 15 bases, with 18 bases of the junction left unmatched. The CDR3 covers 16 residues. CDR3 DNA sequence: TGTGCCAGCAGCCAATCGGGGGGGCCTTTCCCCCGTGATGGGTTCTTC. As protein: CASSQSGGPFPRDGFF.

The chain carries TRBV5-6 and TRBJ1-6, with D possibly matching TRBD1 (5 bases). CDR3 size: 14 residues. Germline V lookup: CDR1 SGHDT, CDR2 YYEEEE. V was cut by 6 bases and J by 7 bases, with 14 bases left in between. The CDR3 loop reads CASTAGLTNSPLHF. CDR3 DNA: TGTGCCAGCACAGCGGGACTCACGAATTCACCCCTCCACTTT.

The chain joins TRBV10-1 to TRBJ2-2; D is unresolved. Trimming removed 7 bases from V and 1 base from J, with 10 bases in between. The CDR3 has 14 residues. Per the germline V gene, CDR1 is WNHNN and CDR2 is SYGVQD (reference sequence). CDR3 DNA sequence: TGCGCCAGCACGCAAGAGCTGAACACCGGGGAGCTGTTTTTT. It translates to CASTQELNTGELFF.

This clone was observed a single time. This chain joins TRBV11-2 and TRBJ2-5; TRBD2 might be the D (5 bases). V lost 5 bases, J lost 0 bases, and 16 bases lay in between. The CDR3 totals 16 residues. The V gene's germline CDR1 is SGHAT and CDR2 FQNNGV. The CDR3 loop reads CASSPRLAEYQETQYF. The CDR3 region has the DNA TGTGCCAGCAGCCCTCGGCTAGCTGAGTACCAAGAGACCCAGTACTTC.

The chain is built from TRBV6-5 and TRBJ2-5, with TRBD2 identical over 7 bases. CDR3 length: 15 residues. In germline, CDR1 is MNHEY, CDR2 SVGAGI. Trimming at V came to 6 bases and at J to 1 base, leaving 8 bases not matched to a gene. CDR3 sequence (DNA): TGTGCCAGCAGCGTTTACGCGGGGGTCCAAGAGACCCAGTACTTC. Translated: CASSVYAGVQETQYF.

The rearrangement links TRBV18 to TRBJ2-3; maybe TRBD1 (5 bases). V lost 3 bases and J lost 2, with 9 bases in between. From germline, CDR1 is KGHSH and CDR2 LQKENI. The CDR3 is made up of 14 amino acids. CDR3 in DNA: TGTGCCAGCTCACCTTCGGACACCACAGATACGCAGTATTTT. Its translation: CASSPSDTTDTQYF.